The T cell receptor (beta chain) described here comes from a study of blood T cell repertoires in COVID-19. Study details: The United States, Italy and Spain provided the acute and convalescent COVID-19 samples. Sample material is recorded as cDNA or gDNA derived from T cells, B-cell-depleted T cells, or PBMCs.

Trimming stripped 5 bases from V and 7 bases from J, with 14 bases between. CDR3 length: 13 residues. Per germline, CDR1 WNHNN and CDR2 SYGVQD (reference sequence). Original methodology: From reference gene primer amplification, estimates of nucleated cell counts were derived. The protocol was immunoSEQ multiplex PCR, while the TCRdb copy is restricted to in-frame clones and leaves out a portion. D and trimming were read from the DNA, whereas the V and J calls and clone size are those reported in that table. This table has about 170,000 clones, 80% to 85% appearing once. V and J are TRBV10-1 and TRBJ1-1, with D perhaps matching TRBD1 (6 bases). The specimen was peripheral blood. This sequence was found in a human donor with acute or convalescent COVID-19. The donor label of this sample is uncertain. The CDR3 DNA follows: TGCGCCAGCAGTTCTGACAGGCGATTTGAAGCTTTCTTT. Translating gives CASSSDRRFEAFF.